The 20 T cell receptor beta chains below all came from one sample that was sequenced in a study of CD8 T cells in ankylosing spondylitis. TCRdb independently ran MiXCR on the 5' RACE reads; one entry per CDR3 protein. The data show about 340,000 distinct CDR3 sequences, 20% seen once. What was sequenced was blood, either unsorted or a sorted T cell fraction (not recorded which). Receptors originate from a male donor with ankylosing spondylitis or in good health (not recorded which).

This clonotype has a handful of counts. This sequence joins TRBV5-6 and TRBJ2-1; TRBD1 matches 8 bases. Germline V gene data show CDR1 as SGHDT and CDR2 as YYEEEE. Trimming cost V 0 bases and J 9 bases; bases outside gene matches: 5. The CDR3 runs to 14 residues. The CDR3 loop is CASSLGTGISEQFF. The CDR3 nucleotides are TGTGCCAGCAGCTTGGGGACAGGGATTTCTGAGCAGTTCTTC.

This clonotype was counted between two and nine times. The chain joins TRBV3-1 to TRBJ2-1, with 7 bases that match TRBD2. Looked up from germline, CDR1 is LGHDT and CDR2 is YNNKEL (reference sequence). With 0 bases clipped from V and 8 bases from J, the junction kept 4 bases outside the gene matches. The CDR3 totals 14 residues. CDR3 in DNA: TGTGCCAGCAGCCAAGAGCTAGCGGAGTATGAGCAGTTCTTC. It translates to CASSQELAEYEQFF.

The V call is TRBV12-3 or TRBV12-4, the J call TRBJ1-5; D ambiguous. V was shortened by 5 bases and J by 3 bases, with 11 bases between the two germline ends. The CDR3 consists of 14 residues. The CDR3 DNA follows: TGTGCCAGCAGTGGAGAGTATCCCAATCAGCCCCAGCATTTT. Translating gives CASSGEYPNQPQHF.

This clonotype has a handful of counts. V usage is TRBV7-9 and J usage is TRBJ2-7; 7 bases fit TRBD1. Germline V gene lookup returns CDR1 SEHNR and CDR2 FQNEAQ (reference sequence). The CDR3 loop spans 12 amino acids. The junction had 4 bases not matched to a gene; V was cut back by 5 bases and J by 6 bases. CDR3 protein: CASSKWDSEQYF. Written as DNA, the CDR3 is TGTGCCAGCAGCAAATGGGACAGCGAGCAGTACTTC.

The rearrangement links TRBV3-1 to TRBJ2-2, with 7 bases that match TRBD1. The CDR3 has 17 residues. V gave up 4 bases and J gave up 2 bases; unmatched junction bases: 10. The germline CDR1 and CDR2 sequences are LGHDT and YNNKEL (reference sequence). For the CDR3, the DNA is TGTGCCAGCAGCCTGGGACAGCCCTTTGTAAACACCGGGGAGCTGTTTTTT. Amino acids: CASSLGQPFVNTGELFF. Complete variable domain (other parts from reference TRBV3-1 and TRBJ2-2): DTAVSQTPKYLVTQMGNDKSIKCEQNLGHDTMYWYKQDSKKFLKIMFSYNNKELIINETVPNRFSPKSPDKAHLNLHINSLELGDSAVYFCASSLGQPFVNTGELFFGEGSRLTVL.

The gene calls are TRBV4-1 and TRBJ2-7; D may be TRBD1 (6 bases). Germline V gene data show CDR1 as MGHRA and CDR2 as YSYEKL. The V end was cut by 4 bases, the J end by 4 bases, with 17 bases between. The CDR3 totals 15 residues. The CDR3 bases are TGCGCCAGCAGCCCTTCCGACGCAGGGGATTACGAGCAGTACTTC. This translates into CASSPSDAGDYEQYF.

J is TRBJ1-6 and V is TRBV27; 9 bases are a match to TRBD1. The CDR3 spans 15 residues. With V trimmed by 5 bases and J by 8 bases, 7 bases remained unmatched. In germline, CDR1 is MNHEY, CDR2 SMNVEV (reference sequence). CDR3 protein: CASSPDRGVYSPLHF. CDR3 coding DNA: TGTGCCAGCAGTCCCGACAGGGGGGTTTATTCACCCCTCCACTTT.

For the CDR3, the DNA is TGTGCCAGCAGCCGGACAGGGGAAGTTGAAAAACTGTTTTTT. Translated: CASSRTGEVEKLFF. V gene TRBV12-3 or TRBV12-4 combines with J gene TRBJ1-4; 9 bases align to TRBD1. This CDR3 contains 14 residues. With 6 bases clipped from V and 7 bases from J, the junction kept 6 bases outside the gene matches.

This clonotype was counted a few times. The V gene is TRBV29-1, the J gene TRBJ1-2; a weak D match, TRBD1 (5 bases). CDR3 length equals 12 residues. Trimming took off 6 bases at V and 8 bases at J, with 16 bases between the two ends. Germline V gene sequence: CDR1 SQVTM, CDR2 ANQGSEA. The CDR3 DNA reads TGCAGCGTCGCGGACAATCAACCCGGCTACACCTTC. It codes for CSVADNQPGYTF.

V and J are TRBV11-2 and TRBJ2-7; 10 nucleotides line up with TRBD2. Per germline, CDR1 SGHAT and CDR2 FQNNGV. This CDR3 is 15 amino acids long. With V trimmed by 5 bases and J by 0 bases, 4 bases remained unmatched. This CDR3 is CASSASGGPSYEQYF. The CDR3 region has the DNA TGTGCCAGCAGCGCTAGCGGGGGCCCCTCCTACGAGCAGTACTTC.

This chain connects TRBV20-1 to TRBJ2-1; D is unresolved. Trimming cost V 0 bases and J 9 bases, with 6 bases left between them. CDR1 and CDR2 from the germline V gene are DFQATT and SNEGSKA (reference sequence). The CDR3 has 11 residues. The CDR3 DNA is TGCAGTGCTAGAGATATAGGTGAGCAGTTCTTC. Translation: CSARDIGEQFF.

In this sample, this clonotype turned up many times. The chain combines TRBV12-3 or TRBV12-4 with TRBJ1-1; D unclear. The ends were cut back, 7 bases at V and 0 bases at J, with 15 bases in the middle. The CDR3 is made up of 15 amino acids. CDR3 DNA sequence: TGTGCCAGCAATTCCCCCCTTTACTTGAACACTGAAGCTTTCTTT. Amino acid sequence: CASNSPLYLNTEAFF.

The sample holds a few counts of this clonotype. CDR3 residues: CATSTFFDPGNTIYF. The CDR3 region has the DNA TGTGCCACCAGCACCTTTTTTGACCCTGGAAACACCATATATTTT. This chain connects TRBV15 to TRBJ1-3, with D unclear. Germline CDR1 is LNHNV and CDR2 is YYDKDF (reference sequence). The CDR3 sequence is 15 residues long. Trimming pared 4 bases from V and 2 bases from J, leaving 12 bases between.

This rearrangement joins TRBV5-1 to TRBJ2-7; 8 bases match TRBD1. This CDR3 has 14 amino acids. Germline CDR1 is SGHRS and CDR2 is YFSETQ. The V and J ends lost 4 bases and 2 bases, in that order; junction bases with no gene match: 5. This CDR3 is CASSGDRRAYEQYF. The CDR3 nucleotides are TGCGCCAGCAGCGGGGACAGGAGGGCCTACGAGCAGTACTTC.

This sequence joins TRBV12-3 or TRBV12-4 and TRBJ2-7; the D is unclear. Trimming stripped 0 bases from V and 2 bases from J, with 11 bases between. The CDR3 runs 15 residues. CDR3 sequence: CASSLAWVQPYEQYF. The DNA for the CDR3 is TGTGCCAGCAGTTTAGCGTGGGTCCAGCCCTACGAGCAGTACTTC.

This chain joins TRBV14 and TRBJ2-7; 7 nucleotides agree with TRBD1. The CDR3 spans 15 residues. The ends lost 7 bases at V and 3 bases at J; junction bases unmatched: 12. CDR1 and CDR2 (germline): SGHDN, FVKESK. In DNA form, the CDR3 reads TGTGCCAGCATGGGCACCCGGGACAGCCGCTACGAGCAGTACTTC. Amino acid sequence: CASMGTRDSRYEQYF.

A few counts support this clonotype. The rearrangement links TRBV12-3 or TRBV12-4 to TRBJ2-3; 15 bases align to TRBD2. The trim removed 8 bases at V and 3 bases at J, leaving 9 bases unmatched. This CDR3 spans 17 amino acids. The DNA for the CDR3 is TGTGCCAGCTGTGGACTAGCGGGGGGGCTTGGGACAGATACGCAGTATTTT. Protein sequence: CASCGLAGGLGTDTQYF.

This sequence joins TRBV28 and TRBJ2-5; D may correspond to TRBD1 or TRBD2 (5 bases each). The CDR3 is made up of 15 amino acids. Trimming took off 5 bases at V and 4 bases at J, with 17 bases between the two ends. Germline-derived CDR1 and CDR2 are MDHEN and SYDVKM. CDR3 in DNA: TGTGCCAGCAGTGACATTTGGGGGATACGAGAGACCCAGTACTTC. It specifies CASSDIWGIRETQYF. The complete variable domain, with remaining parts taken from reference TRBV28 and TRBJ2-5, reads DVKVTQSSRYLVKRTGEKVFLECVQDMDHENMFWYRQDPGLGLRLIYFSYDVKMKEKGDIPEGYSVSREKKERFSLILESASTNQTSMYLCASSDIWGIRETQYFGPGTRLLVL.

The CDR3 DNA reads TGCAGTGCTTTGGGACTAGCGAACTACAATGAGCAGTTCTTC. Its translation: CSALGLANYNEQFF. This sequence joins TRBV20-1 and TRBJ2-1, with 10 bases identical to TRBD2. CDR1 is DFQATT, CDR2 SNEGSKA, per germline (reference sequence). The ends lost 5 bases at V and 3 bases at J; junction bases unmatched: 4. The CDR3 covers 14 residues.

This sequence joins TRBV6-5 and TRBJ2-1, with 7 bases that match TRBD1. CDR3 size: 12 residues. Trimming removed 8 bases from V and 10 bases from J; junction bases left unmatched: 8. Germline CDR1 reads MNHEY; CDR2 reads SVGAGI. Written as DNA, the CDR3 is TGTGCCAGCGGAAGACAGGGCGTCGAGCAGTTCTTC. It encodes CASGRQGVEQFF.